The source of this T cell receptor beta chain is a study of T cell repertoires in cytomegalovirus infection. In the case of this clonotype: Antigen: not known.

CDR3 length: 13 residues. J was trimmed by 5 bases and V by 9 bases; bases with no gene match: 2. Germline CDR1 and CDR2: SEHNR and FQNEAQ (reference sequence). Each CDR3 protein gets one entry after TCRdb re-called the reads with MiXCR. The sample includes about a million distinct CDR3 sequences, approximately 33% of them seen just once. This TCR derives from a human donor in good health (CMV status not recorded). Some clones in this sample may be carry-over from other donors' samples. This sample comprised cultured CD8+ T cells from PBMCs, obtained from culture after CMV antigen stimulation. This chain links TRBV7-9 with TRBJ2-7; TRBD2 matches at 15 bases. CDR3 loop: CASGLAGGDEQYV. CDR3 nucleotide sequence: TGTGCCAGTGGACTAGCGGGGGGGGACGAGCAGTACGTC.